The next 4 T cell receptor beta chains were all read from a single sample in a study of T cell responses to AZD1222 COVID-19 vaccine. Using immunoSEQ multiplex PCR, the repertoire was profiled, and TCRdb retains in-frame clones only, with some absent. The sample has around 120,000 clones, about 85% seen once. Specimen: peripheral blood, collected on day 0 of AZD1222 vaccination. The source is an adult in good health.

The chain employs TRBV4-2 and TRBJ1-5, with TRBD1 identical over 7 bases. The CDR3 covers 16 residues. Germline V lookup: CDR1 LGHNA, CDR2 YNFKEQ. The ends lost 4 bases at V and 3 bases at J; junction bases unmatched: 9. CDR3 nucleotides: TGTGCCAGCAGCCCCGAAGGGGGACAGAACAATCAGCCCCAGCATTTT. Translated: CASSPEGGQNNQPQHF.

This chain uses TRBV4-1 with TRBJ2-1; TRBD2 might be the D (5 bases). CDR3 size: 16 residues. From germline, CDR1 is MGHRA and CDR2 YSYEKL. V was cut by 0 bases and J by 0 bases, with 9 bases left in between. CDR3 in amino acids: CASSQDPGNSYNEQFF. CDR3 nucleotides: TGCGCCAGCAGCCAAGATCCGGGGAACTCCTACAATGAGCAGTTCTTC.

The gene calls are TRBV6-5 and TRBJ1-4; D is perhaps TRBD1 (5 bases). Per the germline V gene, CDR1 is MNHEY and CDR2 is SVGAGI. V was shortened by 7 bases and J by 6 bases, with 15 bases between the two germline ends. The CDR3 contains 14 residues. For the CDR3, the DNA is TGTGCCAGCATGGGGGACGGCGGCGATGAAAAACTGTTTTTT. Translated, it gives CASMGDGGDEKLFF.

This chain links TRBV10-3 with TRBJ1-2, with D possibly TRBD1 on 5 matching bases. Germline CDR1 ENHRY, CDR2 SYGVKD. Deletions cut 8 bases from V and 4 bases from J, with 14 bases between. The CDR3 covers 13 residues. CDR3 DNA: TGTGCCATCGGCGGCGGGGGGGGCTATGGCTACACCTTC. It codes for CAIGGGGGYGYTF.